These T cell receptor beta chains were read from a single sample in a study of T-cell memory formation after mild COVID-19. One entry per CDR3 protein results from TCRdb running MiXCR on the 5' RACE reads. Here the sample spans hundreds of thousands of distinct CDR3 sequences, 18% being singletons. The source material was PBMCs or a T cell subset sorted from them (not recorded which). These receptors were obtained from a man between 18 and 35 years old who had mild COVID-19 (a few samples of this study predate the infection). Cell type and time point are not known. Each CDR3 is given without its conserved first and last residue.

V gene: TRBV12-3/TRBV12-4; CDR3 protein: ASSEKRSSTDTQY
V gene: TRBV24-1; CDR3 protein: ATSDRETQY
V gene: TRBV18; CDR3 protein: ASSPGEAF
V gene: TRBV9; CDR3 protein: ASSQTGGHTGELF
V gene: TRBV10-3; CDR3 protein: AITRDGMNTEAF
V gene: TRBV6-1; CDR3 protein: ASRAGTGTKNIQY
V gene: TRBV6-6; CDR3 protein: ASRAFRGSVYEQY
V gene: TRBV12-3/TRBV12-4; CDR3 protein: ASSLWGSDTQY
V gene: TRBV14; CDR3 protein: ASSQVGTSGADEQY
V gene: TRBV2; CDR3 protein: ASRAGTGAYEQY
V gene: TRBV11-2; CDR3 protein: ASSLDHTDNYGYT
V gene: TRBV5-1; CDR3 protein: ASRHGGEGETQY
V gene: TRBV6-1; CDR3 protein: ASSEPKSYNSPLH
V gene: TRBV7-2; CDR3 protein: ASSLASGNPDTQY
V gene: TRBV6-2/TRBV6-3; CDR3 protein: ASSAKGRVEAF
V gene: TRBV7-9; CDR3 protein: ASSLGPTGTQETQY